The TCR beta chain described here comes from a study of radiotherapy plus CTLA-4 blockade in lung cancer. Study results and caveats: The study found tumor-derived TCR clones expanded in blood after radiotherapy plus ipilimumab.

In its sample, this clone was seen once. The antigen is not known. Germline-derived CDR1 and CDR2 are MNHEY and SVGAGI. With 2 bases clipped from V and 6 bases from J, the junction kept 4 bases outside the gene matches. CDR3 length: 13 residues. Profiling relied on immunoSEQ multiplex PCR, and the TCRdb table lists in-frame clones only, not all of them. The data contain about 82,000 clones, about two thirds of them singletons. The V and J genes are TRBV6-5 and TRBJ2-7, with TRBD2 matching 7 bases. The receptor's source is a human donor with non-small cell lung cancer that progressed on radiotherapy plus ipilimumab. Here the sequenced sample was peripheral blood, taken from a patient treated with radiotherapy plus ipilimumab. The CDR3 DNA is TGTGCCAGCAGTTACGGGGGGGGGAGCGAGCAGTACTTC. This encodes CASSYGGGSEQYF.